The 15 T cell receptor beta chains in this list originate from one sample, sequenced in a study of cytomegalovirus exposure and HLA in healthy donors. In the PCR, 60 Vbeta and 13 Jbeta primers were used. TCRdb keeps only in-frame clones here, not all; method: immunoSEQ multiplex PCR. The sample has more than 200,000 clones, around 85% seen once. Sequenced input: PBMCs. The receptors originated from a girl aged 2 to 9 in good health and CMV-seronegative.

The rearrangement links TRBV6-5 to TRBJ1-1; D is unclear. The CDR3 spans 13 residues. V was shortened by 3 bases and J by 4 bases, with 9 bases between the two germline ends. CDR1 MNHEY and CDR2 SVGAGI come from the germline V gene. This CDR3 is CASSYRGGTEAFF. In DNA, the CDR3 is TGTGCCAGCAGTTATCGGGGTGGCACTGAAGCTTTCTTT.

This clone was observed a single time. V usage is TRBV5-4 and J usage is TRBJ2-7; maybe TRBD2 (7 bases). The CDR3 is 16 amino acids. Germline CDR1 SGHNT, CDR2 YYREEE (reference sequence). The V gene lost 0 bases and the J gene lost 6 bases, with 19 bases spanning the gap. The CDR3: CASSLDGRQGRVEQYF. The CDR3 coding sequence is TGTGCCAGCAGCTTGGATGGCCGCCAGGGGAGGGTCGAGCAGTACTTC.

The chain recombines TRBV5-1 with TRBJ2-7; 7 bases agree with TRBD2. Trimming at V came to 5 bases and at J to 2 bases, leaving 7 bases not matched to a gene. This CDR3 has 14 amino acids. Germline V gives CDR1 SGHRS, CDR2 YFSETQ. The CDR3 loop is CASSPSGGPYEQYF. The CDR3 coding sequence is TGCGCCAGCAGTCCGTCGGGGGGACCCTACGAGCAGTACTTC.

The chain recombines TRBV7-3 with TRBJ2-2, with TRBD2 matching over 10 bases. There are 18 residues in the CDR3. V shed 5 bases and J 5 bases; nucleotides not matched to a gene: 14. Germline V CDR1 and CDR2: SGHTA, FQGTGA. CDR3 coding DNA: TGTGCCAGCAGCCCCGCCCCCAGCGGGGGGGCTTCTACCGGGGAGCTGTTTTTT. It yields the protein CASSPAPSGGASTGELFF.

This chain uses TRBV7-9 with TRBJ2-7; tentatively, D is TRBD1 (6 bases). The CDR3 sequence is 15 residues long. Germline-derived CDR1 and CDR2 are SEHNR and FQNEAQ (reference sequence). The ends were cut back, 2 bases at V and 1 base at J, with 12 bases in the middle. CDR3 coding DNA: TGTGCCAGCAGCTTATCTCCGGACAGTTCCTACGAGCAGTACTTC. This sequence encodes CASSLSPDSSYEQYF.

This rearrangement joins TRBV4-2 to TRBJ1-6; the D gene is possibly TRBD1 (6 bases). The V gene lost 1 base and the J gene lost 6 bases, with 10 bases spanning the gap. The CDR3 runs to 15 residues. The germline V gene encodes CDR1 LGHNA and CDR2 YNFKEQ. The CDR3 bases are TGTGCCAGCAGCCAAGGGAGGACAGTTAATTCACCCCTCCACTTT. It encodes CASSQGRTVNSPLHF.

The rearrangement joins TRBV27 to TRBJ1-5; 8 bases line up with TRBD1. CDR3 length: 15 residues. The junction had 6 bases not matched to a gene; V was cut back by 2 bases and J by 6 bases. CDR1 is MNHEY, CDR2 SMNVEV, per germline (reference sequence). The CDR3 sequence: CASSLGQGAGQPQHF. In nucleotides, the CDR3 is TGTGCCAGCAGTTTAGGCCAGGGGGCAGGTCAGCCCCAGCATTTT.

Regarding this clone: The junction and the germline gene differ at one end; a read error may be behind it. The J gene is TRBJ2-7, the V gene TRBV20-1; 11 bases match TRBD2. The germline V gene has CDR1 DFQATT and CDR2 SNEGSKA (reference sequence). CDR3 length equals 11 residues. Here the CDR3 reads CSTSGGYEQYF. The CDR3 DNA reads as TGCAGTACTAGCGGGGGTTACGAGCAGTACTTC.

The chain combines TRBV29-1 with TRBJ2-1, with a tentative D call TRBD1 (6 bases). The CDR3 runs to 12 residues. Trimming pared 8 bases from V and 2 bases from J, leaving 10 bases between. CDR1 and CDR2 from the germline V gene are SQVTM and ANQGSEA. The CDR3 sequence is CSLSGAYNEQFF. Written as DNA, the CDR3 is TGCAGCTTGTCAGGGGCCTACAATGAGCAGTTCTTC.

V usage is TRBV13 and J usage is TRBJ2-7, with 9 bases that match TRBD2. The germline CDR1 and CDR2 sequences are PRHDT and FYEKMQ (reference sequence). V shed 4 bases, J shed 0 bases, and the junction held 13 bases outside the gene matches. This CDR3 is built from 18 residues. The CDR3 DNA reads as TGTGCCAGCAGCTCACCCTCCATAAGCGGGGGGCACTCCTACGAGCAGTACTTC. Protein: CASSSPSISGGHSYEQYF.

Written as DNA, the CDR3 is TGTGCCAGCCGAAGTCCGGACTCCGGGAGCTATGGCTACACCTTC. Its protein product is CASRSPDSGSYGYTF. The V call is TRBV7-2, the J call TRBJ1-2, with D unclear. The CDR3 has 15 residues. CDR1 is SGHTA, CDR2 FQGNSA, per germline. V was cut by 8 bases and J by 4 bases, with 20 bases left in between.

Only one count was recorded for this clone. CDR3 nucleotides: TGTGCCAGCAGTTCAGAAACCGCCCCGAAGGAGTCCCGGGGTGGGGAGACCCAGTACTTC. Protein: CASSSETAPKESRGGETQYF. The chain uses TRBV27 and TRBJ2-5; D possibly corresponds to TRBD2 (5 bases). Germline CDR1 and CDR2: MNHEY and SMNVEV (reference sequence). The CDR3 contains 20 residues. V shed 4 bases and J shed 5 bases, with 32 bases lying between them.

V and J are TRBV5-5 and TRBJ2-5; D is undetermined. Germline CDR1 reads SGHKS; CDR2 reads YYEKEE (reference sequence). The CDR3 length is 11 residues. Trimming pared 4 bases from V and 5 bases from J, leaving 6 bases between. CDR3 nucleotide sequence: TGTGCCAGCAGCGTCTCGGAGACCCAGTACTTC. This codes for CASSVSETQYF. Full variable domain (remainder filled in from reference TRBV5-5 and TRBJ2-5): DAGVTQSPTHLIKTRGQQVTLRCSPISGHKSVSWYQQVLGQGPQFIFQYYEKEERGRGNFPDRFSARQFPNYSSELNVNALLLGDSALYLCASSVSETQYFGPGTRLLVL.

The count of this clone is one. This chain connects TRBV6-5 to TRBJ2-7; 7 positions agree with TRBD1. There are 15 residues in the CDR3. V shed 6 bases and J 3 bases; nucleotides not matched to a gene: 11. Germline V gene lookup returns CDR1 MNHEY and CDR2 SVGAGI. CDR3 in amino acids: CASRGTVHRDYEQYF. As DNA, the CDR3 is TGTGCCAGCAGGGGGACAGTTCATAGGGACTACGAGCAGTACTTC.

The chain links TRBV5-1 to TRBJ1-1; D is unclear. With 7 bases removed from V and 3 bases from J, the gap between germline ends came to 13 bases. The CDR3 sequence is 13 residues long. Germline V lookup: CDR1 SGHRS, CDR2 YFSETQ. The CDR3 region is CASRASGDTEAFF. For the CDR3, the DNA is TGCGCCAGCCGGGCCTCCGGGGACACTGAAGCTTTCTTT. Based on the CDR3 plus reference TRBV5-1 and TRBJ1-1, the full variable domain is KAGVTQTPRYLIKTRGQQVTLSCSPISGHRSVSWYQQTPGQGLQFLFEYFSETQRNKGNFPGRFSGRQFSNSRSEMNVSTLELGDSALYLCASRASGDTEAFFGQGTRLTVV.